One sample yielded the 26 T cell receptor beta chains listed below, sequenced in a study of blood T cell repertoires in COVID-19. Data came from immunoSEQ multiplex PCR; TCRdb stores just in-frame clones and leaves some out. The profile shows about 170,000 clones, roughly 91% of them singletons. The specimen sequenced was peripheral blood. All receptors come from a man younger than 35 with COVID-19, enrolled during active disease.

V is TRBV5-8 and J is TRBJ1-3; D remains ambiguous. Germline V CDR1 and CDR2: SGHTS, YDEGEE. The CDR3 sequence is 14 residues long. V lost 2 bases and J 4 bases, leaving 10 bases between the germline ends. The CDR3 reads CASSFRSWGNTIYF. The CDR3, as DNA: TGTGCCAGCAGCTTTCGGTCGTGGGGAAACACCATATATTTT. The entire variable domain, with the rest obtained from reference TRBV5-8 and TRBJ1-3, is as follows: EAGVTQSPTHLIKTRGQQATLRCSPISGHTSVYWYQQALGLGLQFLLWYDEGEERNRGNFPPRFSGRQFPNYSSELNVNALELEDSALYLCASSFRSWGNTIYFGEGSWLTVV.

The chain uses TRBV13 and TRBJ2-2; D possibly corresponds to TRBD2 (5 bases). Germline V gene data show CDR1 as PRHDT and CDR2 as FYEKMQ (reference sequence). V was shortened by 1 base and J by 6 bases, with 21 bases between the two germline ends. CDR3 length: 18 amino acids. This CDR3 is CASSLAGKAIRWSGELFF. The CDR3 nucleotides are TGTGCCAGCAGCTTAGCGGGAAAGGCGATTAGGTGGTCCGGGGAGCTGTTTTTT.

This clone was observed a few times. The chain has TRBV7-2 and TRBJ1-6; no firm D call. Germline values: CDR1 SGHTA, CDR2 FQGNSA. CDR3 length: 15 residues. Between the trimmed V and J ends, which lost 1 base and 7 bases, there was a span of 11 bases. In DNA form, the CDR3 reads TGTGCCAGCAGCTTAGGACGGCGGGCAAATTCACCCCTCCACTTT. Its protein is CASSLGRRANSPLHF.

This clone appeared a single time. The V gene is TRBV6-4, the J gene TRBJ1-3; 7 positions agree with TRBD1. The germline V gene encodes CDR1 MRHNA and CDR2 SNTAGT. There are 16 residues in the CDR3. V dropped 5 bases and J dropped 4; count of bases not matched to a gene: 11. The CDR3, as DNA: TGTGCCAGCAGTCGACAGGGAACGGGTTCGGGAAACACCATATATTTT. It specifies CASSRQGTGSGNTIYF.

V usage is TRBV27 and J usage is TRBJ1-1; TRBD1 aligns across 7 bases. V lost 5 bases and J lost 1; bases outside the gene matches: 13. The CDR3 runs 17 residues. Per germline, CDR1 MNHEY and CDR2 SMNVEV (reference sequence). The CDR3 nucleotides read TGTGCCAGCAGTCCGAAGACAGGGCCCCTTACGAACACTGAAGCTTTCTTT. This sequence encodes CASSPKTGPLTNTEAFF.

V and J are TRBV5-6 and TRBJ1-3; 7 bases line up with TRBD1. After removal of 4 bases from V and 0 bases from J, the junction contained 10 bases not matched to a gene. CDR3 length: 17 residues. CDR1 and CDR2 (germline): SGHDT, YYEEEE. CDR3 residues: CASSPFYRGYSGNTIYF. The CDR3 DNA reads TGTGCCAGCAGCCCGTTTTACAGGGGATACTCTGGAAACACCATATATTTT.

The rearrangement joins TRBV28 to TRBJ2-7; TRBD2 agrees at 8 bases. The CDR3 contains 16 residues. The V segment lost 6 bases and the J segment 7 bases; nucleotides outside the gene matches: 17. Germline CDR1 is MDHEN and CDR2 is SYDVKM. DNA of the CDR3: TGTGCCAGCAGACCCGCTTCAGGAGCGGGAGTATGGGAGCAGTACTTC. It translates to CASRPASGAGVWEQYF.

This chain links TRBV7-9 with TRBJ2-1, with TRBD2 matching 11 bases. Germline CDR1 is SEHNR and CDR2 is FQNEAQ (reference sequence). J lost 4 bases, V lost 5 bases, and 4 bases had no gene match. The CDR3 length is 15 residues. CDR3 protein: CASSVGTSGYNEQFF. The CDR3 nucleotides read TGTGCCAGCAGCGTCGGGACTAGCGGTTACAATGAGCAGTTCTTC.

This chain joins TRBV5-6 and TRBJ2-2, with a possible D match to TRBD1 (6 bases). V lost 0 bases to trimming and J lost 2 bases, with 8 bases between them. CDR1 and CDR2 (germline): SGHDT, YYEEEE. The CDR3 totals 15 residues. CDR3 loop: CASSLEGENTGELFF. Written as DNA, the CDR3 is TGTGCCAGCAGCTTGGAGGGGGAAAACACCGGGGAGCTGTTTTTT. The full variable domain, completed using reference TRBV5-6 and TRBJ2-2, is DAGVTQSPTHLIKTRGQQVTLRCSPKSGHDTVSWYQQALGQGPQFIFQYYEEEERQRGNFPDRFSGHQFPNYSSELNVNALLLGDSALYLCASSLEGENTGELFFGEGSRLTVL.

The chain employs TRBV6-2 or TRBV6-3 and TRBJ1-1; D is uncertain. The CDR3 runs to 15 residues. From germline, CDR1 is MNHEY and CDR2 SVGEGT. V was pared by 0 bases and J by 0 bases, with 8 bases between. This CDR3 reads CASSYSPSLNTEAFF. CDR3 bases: TGTGCCAGCAGTTACTCCCCCAGTTTGAACACTGAAGCTTTCTTT.

Of note for this clone: This same CDR3 is encoded by further DNA sequences in the sample. The chain recombines TRBV28 with TRBJ2-7, with TRBD1 as a possible D gene (5 bases). V shed 3 bases and J shed 0 bases, with 9 bases lying between them. The CDR3 has 14 amino acids. Germline V gives CDR1 MDHEN, CDR2 SYDVKM. The CDR3 protein is CASSLTESSYEQYF. The CDR3 nucleotides read TGTGCCAGCAGTTTGACAGAGAGCTCCTACGAGCAGTACTTC. Together with reference TRBV28 and TRBJ2-7, the CDR3 gives the full variable domain: DVKVTQSSRYLVKRTGEKVFLECVQDMDHENMFWYRQDPGLGLRLIYFSYDVKMKEKGDIPEGYSVSREKKERFSLILESASTNQTSMYLCASSLTESSYEQYFGPGTRLTVT.

The rearrangement uses TRBV7-2 and TRBJ2-7, with TRBD2 identical over 8 bases. The CDR3 sequence is 11 residues long. With 4 bases clipped from V and 11 bases from J, the junction kept 4 bases outside the gene matches. CDR1 and CDR2 (germline): SGHTA, FQGNSA. Here the CDR3 reads CASSSGTREYF. CDR3 nucleotide sequence: TGTGCCAGCAGCTCCGGGACTAGAGAGTACTTC.

This chain connects TRBV12-3 or TRBV12-4 to TRBJ2-1; weak D call: TRBD2 (6 bases). The V and J ends lost 3 bases and 6 bases respectively, with 9 bases between them. The CDR3 spans 13 residues. Here the CDR3 reads CASSLGGANEQFF. CDR3 coding DNA: TGTGCCAGCAGTTTGGGGGGAGCCAATGAGCAGTTCTTC.

The chain recombines TRBV9 with TRBJ2-1; 7 bases match TRBD1. V shed 3 bases, J shed 4 bases, and the junction held 7 bases outside the gene matches. CDR1 and CDR2 from the germline V gene are SGDLS and YYNGEE. CDR3 size: 15 residues. The CDR3 reads CASSASGTEYNEQFF. The CDR3 coding sequence is TGTGCCAGCAGCGCCTCCGGGACAGAATACAATGAGCAGTTCTTC. Full variable domain (rest looked up from reference TRBV9 and TRBJ2-1): DSGVTQTPKHLITATGQRVTLRCSPRSGDLSVYWYQQSLDQGLQFLIQYYNGEERAKGNILERFSAQQFPDLHSELNLSSLELGDSALYFCASSASGTEYNEQFFGPGTRLTVL.

The gene calls are TRBV10-3 and TRBJ1-1; no clear D gene. This CDR3 region has 15 residues. Germline assignment: CDR1 ENHRY and CDR2 SYGVKD. V lost 4 bases and J 1 base, leaving 13 bases between the germline ends. The CDR3 is CAISGGARRNTEAFF. The CDR3 coding sequence is TGTGCCATCAGTGGTGGAGCTCGGAGGAACACTGAAGCTTTCTTT.

This chain joins TRBV9 and TRBJ2-1; 7 nucleotides agree with TRBD2. The germline CDR1 and CDR2 sequences are SGDLS and YYNGEE. This CDR3 contains 14 residues. V lost 3 bases, J lost 6 bases, and 6 bases stayed unmatched. The DNA for the CDR3 is TGTGCCAGCAGCGCCGCCGGGACTACCAATGAGCAGTTCTTC. Amino acid sequence: CASSAAGTTNEQFF.

The chain links TRBV30 to TRBJ2-1, with a weak D call TRBD2 (6 bases). V was shortened by 4 bases and J by 4 bases, with 11 bases between the two germline ends. CDR1 and CDR2 (germline): GTSNPN, SVGIG (reference sequence). This CDR3 has 13 residues. DNA for the CDR3: TGTGCCTGGAACCGGGACTCTTACAATGAGCAGTTCTTC. Translating it yields CAWNRDSYNEQFF.

The genes are TRBV6-5 and TRBJ1-5; D not resolved. CDR1 and CDR2 (germline): MNHEY, SVGAGI. The length of the CDR3 is 15 residues. The germline V and J ends were trimmed by 2 bases and 5 bases, with 13 bases remaining between them. The CDR3 coding sequence is TGTGCCAGCAGTTACGGAGGGTTCAGTGATCAGCCCCAGCATTTT. Encoded protein: CASSYGGFSDQPQHF.

This clone was seen just once. The chain joins TRBV7-2 to TRBJ2-7; D not resolved. V lost 2 bases and J lost 3, with 14 bases in between. CDR1 is SGHTA, CDR2 FQGNSA, per germline. The CDR3 sequence is 15 residues long. CDR3 loop: CASSLIAGNDYEQYF. In nucleotides, the CDR3 is TGTGCCAGCAGCTTAATTGCAGGAAATGACTACGAGCAGTACTTC.

This clone was detected only once. V and J are TRBV28 and TRBJ1-5; possibly TRBD1 for D (6 bases). This CDR3 has 18 amino acids. The germline V and J ends were trimmed by 6 bases and 4 bases, with 25 bases remaining between them. The germline CDR1 and CDR2 sequences are MDHEN and SYDVKM. In DNA form, the CDR3 reads TGTGCCAGCAGGTCCCCCCTCAGGGGACTAGGGGGTAATCAGCCCCAGCATTTT. Translated, it gives CASRSPLRGLGGNQPQHF.

The chain combines TRBV29-1 with TRBJ2-7; the match to TRBD2 covers 12 bases. Germline V gene data show CDR1 as SQVTM and CDR2 as ANQGSEA. The CDR3 contains 16 residues. Germline trimming cut 7 bases from V and 5 bases from J; bases unmatched to any gene: 15. The chain's CDR3 is CSGGLAGIFPRDEQYF. The CDR3 nucleotides are TGCAGCGGAGGACTAGCGGGAATATTCCCGCGGGACGAGCAGTACTTC.

CDR3 sequence (DNA): TGTGCCAGTGGGAGACGCAGAGAGACCCAGTACTTC. This codes for CASGRRRETQYF. The chain has TRBV6-5 and TRBJ2-5; a possible D gene is TRBD2 (5 bases). V dropped 9 bases and J dropped 4 bases, with 12 bases sitting between them. The CDR3 has 12 amino acids. In germline, CDR1 is MNHEY, CDR2 SVGAGI.

The chain links TRBV28 to TRBJ2-7, with 8 bases fitting TRBD1. Germline values: CDR1 MDHEN, CDR2 SYDVKM. This CDR3 comprises 13 residues. After removal of 2 bases from V and 9 bases from J, the junction contained 6 bases not matched to a gene. CDR3 sequence: CASSLKAGTGQYF. DNA for the CDR3: TGTGCCAGCAGTTTAAAAGCCGGGACAGGGCAGTACTTC. Drawing the rest from reference TRBV28 and TRBJ2-7, the complete variable domain is DVKVTQSSRYLVKRTGEKVFLECVQDMDHENMFWYRQDPGLGLRLIYFSYDVKMKEKGDIPEGYSVSREKKERFSLILESASTNQTSMYLCASSLKAGTGQYFGPGTRLTVT.

This clone has more than one count but fewer than ten. The genes are TRBV11-2 and TRBJ2-7, with a tentative D call TRBD2 (5 bases). Trimming removed 4 bases from V and 7 bases from J, with 8 bases in between. Looked up from germline, CDR1 is SGHAT and CDR2 is FQNNGV. This CDR3 has 11 residues. The CDR3 loop is CASSSWREQYF. For the CDR3, the DNA is TGTGCCAGCAGCTCGTGGAGGGAGCAGTACTTC.

The chain links TRBV7-2 to TRBJ2-2, with 10 positions matching TRBD2. V dropped 0 bases and J dropped 5; count of bases not matched to a gene: 0. The CDR3 runs 15 residues. Germline CDR1 is SGHTA and CDR2 is FQGNSA. CDR3 amino acids: CASSLALAGTGELFF. CDR3 nucleotides: TGTGCCAGCAGCTTAGCACTAGCGGGGACCGGGGAGCTGTTTTTT. The whole variable domain, filled in from reference TRBV7-2 and TRBJ2-2, reads GAGVSQSPSNKVTEKGKDVELRCDPISGHTALYWYRQSLGQGLEFLIYFQGNSAPDKSGLPSDRFSAERTGGSVSTLTIQRTQQEDSAVYLCASSLALAGTGELFFGEGSRLTVL.

The chain employs TRBV7-8 and TRBJ2-6; tentative D call: TRBD2 (5 bases). The germline V gene has CDR1 SGHVS and CDR2 FQNEAQ. Trimming stripped 3 bases from V and 0 bases from J, with 9 bases between. This CDR3 is built from 16 residues. CDR3 protein: CASSLAGPSGANVLTF. In nucleotides, the CDR3 is TGTGCCAGCAGCTTGGCGGGTCCCTCTGGGGCCAACGTCCTGACTTTC.